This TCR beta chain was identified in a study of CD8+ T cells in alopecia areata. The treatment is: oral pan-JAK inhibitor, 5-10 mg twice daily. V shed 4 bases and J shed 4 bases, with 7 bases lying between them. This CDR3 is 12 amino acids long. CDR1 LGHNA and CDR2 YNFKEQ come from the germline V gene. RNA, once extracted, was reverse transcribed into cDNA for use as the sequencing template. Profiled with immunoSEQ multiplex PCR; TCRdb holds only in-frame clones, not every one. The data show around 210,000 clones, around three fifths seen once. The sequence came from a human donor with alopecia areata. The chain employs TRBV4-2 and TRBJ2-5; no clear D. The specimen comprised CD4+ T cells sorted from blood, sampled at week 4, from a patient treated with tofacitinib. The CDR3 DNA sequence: TGTGCCAGCAGCCCTAATGGAGAGACCCAGTACTTC. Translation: CASSPNGETQYF.